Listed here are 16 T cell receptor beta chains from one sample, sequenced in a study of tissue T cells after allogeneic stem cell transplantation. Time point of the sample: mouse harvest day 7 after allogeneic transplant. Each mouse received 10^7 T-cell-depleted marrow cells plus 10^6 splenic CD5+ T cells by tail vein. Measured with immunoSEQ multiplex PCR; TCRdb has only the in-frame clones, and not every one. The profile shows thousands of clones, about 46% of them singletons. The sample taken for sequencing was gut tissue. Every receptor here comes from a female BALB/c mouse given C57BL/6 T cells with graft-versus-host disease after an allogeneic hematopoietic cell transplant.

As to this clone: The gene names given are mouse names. CDR3 region: CASSLGTGTSAETLYF. The sequenced CDR3 bases are TGTGCCAGCTCTCTCGGGACTGGGACTAGTGCAGAAACGCTGTAT. The rearrangement uses TRBV12-2 and TRBJ2-3, with TRBD2 matching over 9 bases. The observed sequence ends 1 residue before the CDR3 terminus, with the missing tail filled in from the germline J gene. V shed 0 bases, J shed 0 bases, and the junction held 3 bases outside the gene matches. Germline loops: CDR1 SGHLS, CDR2 HYDKME. The CDR3 spans 16 residues. The whole variable domain, filled in from reference TRBV12-2 and TRBJ2-3, reads NSGVVQSPRYIIKGKGERSILKCIPISGHLSVAWYQQTQGQELKFFIQHYDKMERDKGNLPSRFSVQQFDDYHSEMNMSALELEDSAVYFCASSLGTGTSAETLYFGSGTRLTVL.

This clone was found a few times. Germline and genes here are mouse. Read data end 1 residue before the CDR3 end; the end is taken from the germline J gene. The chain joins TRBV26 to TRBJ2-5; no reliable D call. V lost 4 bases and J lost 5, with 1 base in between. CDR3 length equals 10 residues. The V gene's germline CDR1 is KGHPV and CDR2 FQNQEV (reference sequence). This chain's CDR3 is CASSRDTQYF. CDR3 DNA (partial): TGTGCCAGCAGTCGAGACACCCAGTAC.

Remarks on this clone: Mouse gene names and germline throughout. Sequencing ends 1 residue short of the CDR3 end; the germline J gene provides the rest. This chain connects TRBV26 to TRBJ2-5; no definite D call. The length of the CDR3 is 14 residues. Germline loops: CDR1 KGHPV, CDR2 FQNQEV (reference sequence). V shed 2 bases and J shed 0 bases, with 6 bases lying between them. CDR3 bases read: TGTGCCAGCAGTCTGAGGGTTAACCAAGACACCCAGTAC. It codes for CASSLRVNQDTQY. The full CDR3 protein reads CASSLRVNQDTQYF. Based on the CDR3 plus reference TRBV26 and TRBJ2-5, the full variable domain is NSKVIQTPRYLVKGQGQKAKMRCIPEKGHPVVFWYQQNKNNEFKFLINFQNQEVLQQIDMTEKRFSAECPSNSPCSLEIQSSEAGDSALYLCASSLRVNQDTQYFGPGTRLLVL.

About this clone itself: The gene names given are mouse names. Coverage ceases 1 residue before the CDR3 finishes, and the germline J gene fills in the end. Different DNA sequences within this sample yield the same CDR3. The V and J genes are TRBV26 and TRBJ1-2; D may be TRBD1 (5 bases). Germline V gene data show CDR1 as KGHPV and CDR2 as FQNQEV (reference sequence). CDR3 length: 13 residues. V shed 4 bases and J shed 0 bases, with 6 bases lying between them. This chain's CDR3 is CASSPTANSDYTF. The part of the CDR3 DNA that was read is TGTGCCAGCAGTCCGACAGCAAACTCCGACTACACC.

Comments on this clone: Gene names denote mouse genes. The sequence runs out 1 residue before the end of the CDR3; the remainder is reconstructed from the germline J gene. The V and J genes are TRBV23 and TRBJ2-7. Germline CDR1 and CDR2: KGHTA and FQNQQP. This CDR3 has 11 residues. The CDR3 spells CSSSQGYEQYF. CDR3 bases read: TGCTCCAGCAGTCAGGGCTATGAACAGTAC.

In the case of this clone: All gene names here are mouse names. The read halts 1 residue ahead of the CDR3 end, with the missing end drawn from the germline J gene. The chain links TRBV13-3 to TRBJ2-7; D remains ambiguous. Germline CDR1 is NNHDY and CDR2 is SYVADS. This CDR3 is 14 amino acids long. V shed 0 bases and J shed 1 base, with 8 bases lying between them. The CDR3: CASSDEGSSYEQYF. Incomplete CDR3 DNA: TGTGCCAGCAGTGATGAAGGCAGTTCCTATGAACAGTAC.

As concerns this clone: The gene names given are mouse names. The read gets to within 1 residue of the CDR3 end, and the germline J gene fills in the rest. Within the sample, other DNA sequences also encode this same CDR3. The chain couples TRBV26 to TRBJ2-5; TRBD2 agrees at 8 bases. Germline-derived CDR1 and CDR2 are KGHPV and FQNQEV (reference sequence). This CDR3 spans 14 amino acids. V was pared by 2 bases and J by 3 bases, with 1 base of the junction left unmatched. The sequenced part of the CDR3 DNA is TGTGCCAGCAGTCTGCTGGGGGGTCAAGACACCCAGTAC. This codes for CASSLLGGQDTQY. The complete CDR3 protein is CASSLLGGQDTQYF.

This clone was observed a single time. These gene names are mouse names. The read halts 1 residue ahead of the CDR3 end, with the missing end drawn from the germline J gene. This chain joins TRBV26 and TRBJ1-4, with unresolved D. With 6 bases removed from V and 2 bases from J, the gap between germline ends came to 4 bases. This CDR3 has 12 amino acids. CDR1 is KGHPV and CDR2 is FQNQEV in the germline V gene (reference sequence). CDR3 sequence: CASRQSNERLFF. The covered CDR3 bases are TGTGCCAGCAGGCAATCCAACGAAAGATTATTT.

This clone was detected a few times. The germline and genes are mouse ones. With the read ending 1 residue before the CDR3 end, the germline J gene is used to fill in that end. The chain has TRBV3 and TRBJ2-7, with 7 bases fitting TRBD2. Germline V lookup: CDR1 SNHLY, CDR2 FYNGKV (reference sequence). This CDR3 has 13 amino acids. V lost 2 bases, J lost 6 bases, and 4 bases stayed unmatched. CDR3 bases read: TGTGCCAGCAGCTTACTGGGGGAATTTGAACAGTAC. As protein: CASSLLGEFEQY. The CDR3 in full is CASSLLGEFEQYF.

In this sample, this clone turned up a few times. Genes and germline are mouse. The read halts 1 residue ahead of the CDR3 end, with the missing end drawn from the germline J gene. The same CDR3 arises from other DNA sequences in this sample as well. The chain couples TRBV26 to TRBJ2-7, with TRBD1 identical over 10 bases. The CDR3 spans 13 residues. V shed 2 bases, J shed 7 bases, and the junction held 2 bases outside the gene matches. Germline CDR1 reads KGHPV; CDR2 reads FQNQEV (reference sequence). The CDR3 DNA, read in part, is TGTGCCAGCAGTCTGGACAGGGGGCGCGAACAGTAC. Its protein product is CASSLDRGREQY. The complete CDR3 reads CASSLDRGREQYF.

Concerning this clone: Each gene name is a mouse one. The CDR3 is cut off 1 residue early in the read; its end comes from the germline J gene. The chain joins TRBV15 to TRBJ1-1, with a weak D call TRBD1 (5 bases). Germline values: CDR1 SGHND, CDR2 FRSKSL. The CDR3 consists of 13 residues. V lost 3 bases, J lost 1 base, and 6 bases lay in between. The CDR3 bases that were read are TGTGCCAGCAGTTTGGGGGAAAACACAGAAGTCTTC. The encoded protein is CASSLGENTEVF. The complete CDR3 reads CASSLGENTEVFF.

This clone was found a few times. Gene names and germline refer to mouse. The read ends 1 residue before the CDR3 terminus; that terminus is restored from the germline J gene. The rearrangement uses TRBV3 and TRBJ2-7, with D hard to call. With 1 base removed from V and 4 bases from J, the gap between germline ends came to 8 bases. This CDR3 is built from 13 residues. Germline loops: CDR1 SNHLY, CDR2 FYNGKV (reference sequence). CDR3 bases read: TGTGCCAGCAGCTTAGAGCGGGGTTATGAACAGTAC. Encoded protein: CASSLERGYEQY. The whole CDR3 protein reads CASSLERGYEQYF.

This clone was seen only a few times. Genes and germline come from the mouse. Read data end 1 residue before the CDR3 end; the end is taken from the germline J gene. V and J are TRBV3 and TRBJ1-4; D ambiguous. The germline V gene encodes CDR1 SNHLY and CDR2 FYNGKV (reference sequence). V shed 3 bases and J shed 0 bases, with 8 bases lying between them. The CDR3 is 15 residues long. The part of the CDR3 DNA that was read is TGTGCCAGCAGCTTTGGGGTAATTTCCAACGAAAGATTATTT. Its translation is CASSFGVISNERLF. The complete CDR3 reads CASSFGVISNERLFF.

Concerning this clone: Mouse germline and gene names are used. The CDR3 reads CASSDAGLGGAEQFF. The sequenced part of the CDR3 DNA is TGTGCCAGCAGTGATGCAGGACTGGGGGGCGCTGAGCAGTTC. V is TRBV13-3 and J is TRBJ2-1; 11 bases map to TRBD2. The read terminates 1 residue ahead of where the CDR3 ends, so the germline J gene completes it. CDR3 size: 15 residues. Germline-derived CDR1 and CDR2 are NNHDY and SYVADS. After removal of 0 bases from V and 7 bases from J, the junction contained 3 bases not matched to a gene.

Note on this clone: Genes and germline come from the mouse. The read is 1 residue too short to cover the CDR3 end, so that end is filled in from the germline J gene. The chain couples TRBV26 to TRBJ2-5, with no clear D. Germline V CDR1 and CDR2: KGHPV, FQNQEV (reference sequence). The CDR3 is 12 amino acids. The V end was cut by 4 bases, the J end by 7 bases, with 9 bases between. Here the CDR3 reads CASSRTGNTQYF. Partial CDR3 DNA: TGTGCCAGCAGTCGAACGGGGAACACCCAGTAC. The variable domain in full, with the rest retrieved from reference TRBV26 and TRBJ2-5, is NSKVIQTPRYLVKGQGQKAKMRCIPEKGHPVVFWYQQNKNNEFKFLINFQNQEVLQQIDMTEKRFSAECPSNSPCSLEIQSSEAGDSALYLCASSRTGNTQYFGPGTRLLVL.

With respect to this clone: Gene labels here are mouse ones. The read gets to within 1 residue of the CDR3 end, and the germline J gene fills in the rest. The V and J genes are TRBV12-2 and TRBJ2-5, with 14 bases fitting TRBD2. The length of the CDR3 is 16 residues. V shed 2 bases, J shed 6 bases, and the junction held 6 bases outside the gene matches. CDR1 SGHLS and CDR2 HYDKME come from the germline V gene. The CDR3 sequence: CASSPGTGGAGDTQYF. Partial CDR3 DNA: TGTGCCAGCTCTCCCGGGACTGGGGGGGCTGGGGACACCCAGTAC.